Listed here is a single T cell receptor (beta chain). The data belong to a study of Graves' ophthalmopathy and Graves' hyperthyroidism. Amplification of TCR beta CDR3 regions used RNA transcripts. HTBI primers served in a first-round RT-PCR, which a second-round multiplex PCR followed. One entry per CDR3 protein results from TCRdb running MiXCR on the multiplex PCR reads. Among 500,000 to 700,000 distinct CDR3 sequences listed, approximately 22% were seen once. The germline V gene encodes CDR1 SEHNR and CDR2 FQNEAQ (reference sequence). V was cut by 2 bases and J by 8 bases, with 12 bases left in between. This CDR3 spans 13 amino acids. Reliance was placed on clinical symptoms, serum thyroxine, TRAb, thyroid ultrasound and orbital computed tomography for diagnosis.

The TCR comes from a woman aged 18-29 years with stable Graves' hyperthyroidism. Some clones in this sample may be carry-over from other donors' samples. Specimen: peripheral blood. The gene calls are TRBV7-9 and TRBJ1-2; tentatively, D is TRBD1 (6 bases). DNA for the CDR3: TGTGCCAGCAGCTTACGGGACACACAAGGCTACACCTTC. Translation gives CASSLRDTQGYTF.